The present TCR beta chain was sequenced within a study of blood T cells in healthy people across ages. Study-wide findings and caveats: Significant beta diversity loss was already apparent by age 40, declining roughly linearly.

Primed by a sample-barcoded 5' primer and a J-beta primer mix, a second PCR proceeded for 7 to 11 cycles. MiXCR, run by TCRdb on the 5' RACE reads, gives a single entry per CDR3 protein. The table records about 780,000 distinct CDR3 sequences, roughly 46% of them present only once. RNA extraction gave at least 5.5 micrograms of total RNA per sample. Concerning this clonotype itself: The antigen remains unidentified.

Germline values: CDR1 MNHEY, CDR2 SMNVEV (reference sequence). V dropped 8 bases and J dropped 6; count of bases not matched to a gene: 10. The CDR3 sequence is 13 residues long. The material sequenced was blood. The sequence was collected from a man older than 75 in good health. The chain couples TRBV27 to TRBJ2-7; 7 nucleotides align to TRBD2. CDR3: CASSEGRAAEQYF. In DNA, the CDR3 is TGTGCCAGCTCGGAGGGGAGGGCAGCCGAGCAGTACTTC.